This is a list of T cell receptor beta chains from one sample in a study of post-analysis software for immune sequencing data. TCRdb used MiXCR to reprocess the PCR reads, holding one entry per CDR3 protein. The repertoire includes about 460,000 distinct CDR3 sequences, around 40% of them detected once, and 9.5% to 13% sits in the top ten. Sequencing was carried out using blood. The receptors derive from a girl aged 5-17 years with multiple sclerosis. CDR3s include the opening cysteine and the closing phenylalanine or tryptophan. Each record gives: CDR3 length, J gene, D gene, V gene, clone size, CDR3 protein, CDR3 DNA. A D gene is named only where the DNA matches it firmly. Where a row states a size, it is once, few, many or the class of an expanded clone; other rows omit it.

16,TRBJ1-2,-,TRBV15,few,CATSREPGTPSYGYTF,TGTGCCACCAGCAGAGAACCCGGGACGCCTTCTTATGGCTACACCTTC
17,TRBJ2-3,TRBD2,TRBV12-3/TRBV12-4,-,CASSPRTSGRYTDAQYF,TGTGCCAGCAGTCCCAGGACTAGCGGGAGGTACACAGATGCGCAGTATTTT
13,TRBJ1-2,-,TRBV6-6,-,CASSYSTDYGYTF,TGTGCCAGCAGTTACTCGACAGACTATGGCTACACCTTC
15,TRBJ2-7,-,TRBV5-1,few,CASSPRGEGNYEQYF,TGCGCCAGCAGCCCCCGAGGTGAGGGGAACTACGAGCAGTACTTC
13,TRBJ2-2,TRBD2,TRBV7-2,-,CAGRQREDGELFF,TGTGCCGGGCGGCAGCGGGAGGACGGGGAGCTGTTTTTT
19,TRBJ2-1,TRBD2,TRBV27,-,CASSLRGRAMFSSYNEQFF,TGTGCCAGCAGTTTACGCGGGAGGGCCATGTTTTCTTCCTACAATGAGCAGTTCTTC
14,TRBJ1-1,-,TRBV13,-,CASSRAGGGHEAFF,TGTGCCAGCAGCCGTGCGGGGGGGGGCCATGAAGCTTTCTTT
13,TRBJ2-7,-,TRBV29-1,few,CSAGSGTLYEQYF,TGCAGCGCCGGGAGTGGAACCCTCTACGAGCAGTACTTC
13,TRBJ2-3,-,TRBV7-9,-,CASSYDSYRPQYF,TGTGCCAGCAGCTACGACTCGTATAGACCGCAGTATTTT
12,TRBJ2-7,-,TRBV5-8,few,CASSPPLYEQYF,TGTGCCAGCAGCCCCCCCCTTTACGAGCAGTACTTC
15,TRBJ2-1,TRBD1,TRBV28,-,CASSSDRGPTNEQFF,TGTGCCAGCAGTTCAGACAGGGGTCCCACCAATGAGCAGTTCTTC
13,TRBJ2-3,TRBD2,TRBV7-2,few,CASSLGTAGAQYF,TGTGCCAGCAGCCTAGGGACCGCGGGGGCGCAGTATTTT
15,TRBJ2-1,TRBD1,TRBV5-1,-,CASSFRDRGLGEQFF,TGCGCCAGCAGCTTTCGGGACAGGGGGCTGGGTGAGCAGTTCTTC
11,TRBJ2-7,-,TRBV20-1,few,CSTLSSYEQYF,TGCAGTACGTTAAGCTCCTACGAGCAGTACTTC
16,TRBJ2-2,TRBD2,TRBV27,-,CASSYGTSGYTGELFF,TGTGCCAGCAGTTACGGGACTAGCGGATACACCGGGGAGCTGTTTTTT
15,TRBJ2-7,TRBD1,TRBV7-2,few,CASSFPRDSQDEQYF,TGTGCCAGCAGCTTTCCAAGGGACAGTCAGGACGAGCAGTACTTC
15,TRBJ2-5,-,TRBV6-6,-,CASSYSRSPQETQYF,TGTGCCAGCAGTTACAGCAGAAGCCCTCAAGAGACCCAGTACTTC
17,TRBJ2-5,TRBD1,TRBV6-6,-,CASGYPGQGRYQETQYF,TGTGCCAGCGGTTACCCAGGACAGGGCCGGTACCAAGAGACCCAGTACTTC
15,TRBJ1-2,-,TRBV27,-,CASRVIGNAGYGYTF,TGTGCCAGCAGGGTCATAGGGAATGCGGGCTATGGCTACACCTTC
14,TRBJ2-3,-,TRBV7-3,-,CASSPSASTDTQYF,TGTGCCAGCAGCCCGAGTGCTAGCACAGATACGCAGTATTTT
20,TRBJ2-1,TRBD2,TRBV7-2,-,CASSSPLGLAGFSSYNEQFF,TGTGCCAGCAGCTCCCCTCTAGGACTAGCGGGATTCAGCTCCTACAATGAGCAGTTCTTC
15,TRBJ2-1,-,TRBV12-3/TRBV12-4,few,CANNRAGQVYNEQFF,TGTGCCAACAATCGGGCGGGACAAGTCTACAATGAGCAGTTCTTC
17,TRBJ1-1,-,TRBV7-9,-,CASSPSLGTEQNTEAFF,TGTGCCAGCAGCCCTTCCCTGGGGACGGAACAAAACACTGAAGCTTTCTTT
14,TRBJ2-1,TRBD1,TRBV4-1,-,CASSLGQGAYEQCF,TGCGCCAGCAGCCTTGGACAGGGGGCATATGAGCAGTGCTTC
14,TRBJ1-2,-,TRBV7-9,-,CASTTYRGIYGYTF,TGTGCCAGCACAACTTACCGGGGGATCTATGGCTACACCTTC
16,TRBJ2-1,-,TRBV7-3,-,CASSPGASGYYNEQFF,TGTGCCAGCAGCCCGGGGGCTAGCGGATATTACAATGAGCAGTTCTTC
16,TRBJ2-1,TRBD2,TRBV4-1,many,CASSQGREWSYNEQFF,TGCGCCAGCAGCCAGGGGCGGGAGTGGTCCTACAATGAGCAGTTCTTC